A selection of T cell receptor beta chains follows, all from one sample in a study of cytomegalovirus exposure and HLA in healthy donors. Profiled with immunoSEQ multiplex PCR; TCRdb holds only in-frame clones, not every one. The top ten hold 1.5% to 2% of the sample, which has roughly 200,000 clones, roughly 68% seen once. The sequenced material came from PBMCs. The receptor source for this set is a young woman in good health and CMV-seronegative. Both conserved end residues are part of each CDR3. Fields, in order: D gene, clone size, J gene, V gene, CDR3 DNA, CDR3 protein. A D gene is named only where the DNA matches it firmly. Part of the rows lack a size; the others show once, few, many or a class for expanded clones.

d_call: -; clone_size: once; j_call: TRBJ1-5; v_call: TRBV2; cdr3_nt: TGTGCCAGCAGCTCAGGACTCATAGGCAATCAGCCCCAGCATTTT; cdr3_aa: CASSSGLIGNQPQHF
d_call: -; clone_size: few; j_call: TRBJ1-2; v_call: TRBV7-8; cdr3_nt: TGTGCCAGCAGCTTAGCGGGTACAGAAGCTAACTATGGCTACACCTTC; cdr3_aa: CASSLAGTEANYGYTF
d_call: -; clone_size: -; j_call: TRBJ1-3; v_call: TRBV15; cdr3_nt: TGTGCCACCAGCAGAGATCCGGGAGTTGTGGGCACCATATATTTT; cdr3_aa: CATSRDPGVVGTIYF
d_call: -; clone_size: -; j_call: TRBJ2-3; v_call: TRBV10-3; cdr3_nt: TGTGCCCTCAGGGGGACTAGCACAGATACGCAGTATTTT; cdr3_aa: CALRGTSTDTQYF
d_call: -; clone_size: -; j_call: TRBJ1-1; v_call: TRBV14; cdr3_nt: TGTGCCAGCAGCCCTCACTTGAACACTGAAGCTTTCTTT; cdr3_aa: CASSPHLNTEAFF
d_call: TRBD2; clone_size: -; j_call: TRBJ2-7; v_call: TRBV6-1; cdr3_nt: TGTGCCAGCAGTGGTGGACTAGCGGGACTCGAGCAGTACTTC; cdr3_aa: CASSGGLAGLEQYF
d_call: TRBD2; clone_size: few; j_call: TRBJ2-7; v_call: TRBV10-3; cdr3_nt: TGTGCCATCAGTGAGTGGGGACTAGCGGGGGGCTTTCTTAACGAGCAGTACTTC; cdr3_aa: CAISEWGLAGGFLNEQYF
d_call: TRBD2; clone_size: -; j_call: TRBJ2-7; v_call: TRBV18; cdr3_nt: TGTGCCAGCTCACAGGGGCCAAGACTAGCGGGAACTTACGAGCAGTACTTC; cdr3_aa: CASSQGPRLAGTYEQYF
d_call: TRBD2; clone_size: -; j_call: TRBJ2-5; v_call: TRBV30; cdr3_nt: TGTGCCTGGAGTGGGAGCGGGGGAAAAGAGACCCAGTACTTC; cdr3_aa: CAWSGSGGKETQYF
d_call: TRBD1; clone_size: -; j_call: TRBJ2-7; v_call: TRBV5-5; cdr3_nt: TGTGCCAGCAGCGTGGGACAGGGGAAGGGTTACTACGAGCAGTACTTC; cdr3_aa: CASSVGQGKGYYEQYF
d_call: -; clone_size: once; j_call: TRBJ1-1; v_call: TRBV27; cdr3_nt: TGTGCCAGCAGGTTCTTAACAGGGCCCACTGAAGCTTTCTTT; cdr3_aa: CASRFLTGPTEAFF
d_call: TRBD1; clone_size: -; j_call: TRBJ1-1; v_call: TRBV6-5; cdr3_nt: TGTGCCAGCAGTTTTACCGGGACAGTGAACACTGAAGCTTTCTTT; cdr3_aa: CASSFTGTVNTEAFF
d_call: -; clone_size: -; j_call: TRBJ2-7; v_call: TRBV10-3; cdr3_nt: TGTGCCATCAGTGAGTCGACAGCTCCGGGCGAGCAGTACTTC; cdr3_aa: CAISESTAPGEQYF
d_call: -; clone_size: -; j_call: TRBJ2-3; v_call: TRBV14; cdr3_nt: TGTGCCAGCAGCCAGGGAAGCGGCCCCAGCACAGATACGCAGTATTTT; cdr3_aa: CASSQGSGPSTDTQYF
d_call: -; clone_size: -; j_call: TRBJ2-6; v_call: TRBV7-7; cdr3_nt: TGTGCTAGCAGCTTAGCGCCTCGGGGGACGGCCTACTCTGGGGCCAACGTCCTGACTTTC; cdr3_aa: CASSLAPRGTAYSGANVLTF
d_call: -; clone_size: few; j_call: TRBJ2-5; v_call: TRBV18; cdr3_nt: TGTGCCAGCTCACCACCGGGCAGGATGGAGACCCAGTACTTC; cdr3_aa: CASSPPGRMETQYF
d_call: TRBD1; clone_size: once; j_call: TRBJ1-1; v_call: TRBV5-4; cdr3_nt: TGTGCCAGCATCCCGGAAGCCAGGGGGCATACTGAAGCTTTCTTT; cdr3_aa: CASIPEARGHTEAFF
d_call: TRBD1; clone_size: -; j_call: TRBJ2-5; v_call: TRBV2; cdr3_nt: TGTGCCAGCATAACGATCGGGACAGTTCAAGAGACCCAGTACTTC; cdr3_aa: CASITIGTVQETQYF